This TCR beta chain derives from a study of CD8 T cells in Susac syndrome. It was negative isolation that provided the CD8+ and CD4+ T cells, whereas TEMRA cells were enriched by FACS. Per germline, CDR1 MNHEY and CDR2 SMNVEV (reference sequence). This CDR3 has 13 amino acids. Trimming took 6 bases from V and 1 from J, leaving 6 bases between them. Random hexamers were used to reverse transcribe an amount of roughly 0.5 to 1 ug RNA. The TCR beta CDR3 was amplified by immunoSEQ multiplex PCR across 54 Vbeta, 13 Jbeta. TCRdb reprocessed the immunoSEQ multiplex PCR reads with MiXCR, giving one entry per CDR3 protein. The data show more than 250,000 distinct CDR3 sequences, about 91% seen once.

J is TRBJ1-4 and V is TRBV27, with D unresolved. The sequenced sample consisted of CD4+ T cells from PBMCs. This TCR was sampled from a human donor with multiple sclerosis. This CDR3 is CASRGLTNEKLFF. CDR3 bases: TGTGCCAGCAGGGGGTTAACTAATGAAAAACTGTTTTTT.